This entry is about one TCR beta chain. MiXCR was run by TCRdb on the RT-PCR reads, yielding one entry per CDR3 protein. This table has roughly 940,000 distinct CDR3 sequences, roughly 18% appearing once. The junction had 7 bases not matched to a gene; V was cut back by 8 bases and J by 1 base. The CDR3 is made up of 14 amino acids. The V gene's germline CDR1 is LNHDA and CDR2 SQIVND (reference sequence). The sample originates from a study of patients and donors after allogeneic stem cell transplantation. What was sequenced was blood, either unsorted or a sorted T cell fraction (not recorded which). V gene TRBV19 combines with J gene TRBJ1-1; 7 nucleotides agree with TRBD1. The clonotype originates from a human donor who was either an allogeneic HSCT recipient or a stem cell or donor lymphocyte infusion donor (not recorded which). It is not recorded whose cells these are; they may come from a transplant donor. The CDR3 region has the DNA TGTGCCAGTCGATCGGGACAGACGAACACTGAAGCTTTCTTT. As protein: CASRSGQTNTEAFF.